Sequencing of this TCR beta chain was carried out in a study of cytomegalovirus exposure and HLA in healthy donors. Whole-study results and caveats: Specific recognition of CMV antigens was confirmed in vitro for three chains (all CMV-associated). Published work reported that the classifier diagnosed cytomegalovirus status with high specificity and sensitivity.

Trimming left V 4 bases short and J 3 bases short, with 7 bases between. From germline, CDR1 is MDHEN and CDR2 SYDVKM. The CDR3 sequence is 14 residues long. Data came from immunoSEQ multiplex PCR; TCRdb stores just in-frame clones and leaves some out. The sample carries about 54,000 clones, roughly 89% recorded once. Note on this clone: Its antigen is currently unknown.

The clonotype was recovered from a woman between 18 and 29 years old in good health and CMV-seropositive. The sample taken for sequencing was PBMCs. V is TRBV28 and J is TRBJ2-6; no reliable D call. CDR3 residues: CASSSHGGANVLTF. Written as DNA, the CDR3 is TGTGCCAGCAGTTCCCACGGTGGGGCCAACGTCCTGACTTTC.